A single sample is the source of the 22 T cell receptor beta chains below, sequenced in a study of shared clonotypes between healthy human individuals. This table comes from immunoSEQ multiplex PCR, and its TCRdb copy is limited to in-frame clones, with some not included. The data contain 2 million to 3 million clones, 90% to 95% of them singletons. The sequenced sample consisted of naive CD4+ T cells from PBMCs. Subset of the sample: CD45RA+ positively selected. Receptor source: a man aged 18 to 29 in good health. Some clones in this sample may be carry-over from other donors' samples.

The V gene is TRBV6-6, the J gene TRBJ1-1; no reliable D call. Trimming took 0 bases from V and 11 from J, leaving 16 bases between them. Germline CDR1 is MNHNY and CDR2 is SVGAGI (reference sequence). The length of the CDR3 is 14 residues. The CDR3: CASSYSTLVTQAFF. CDR3 coding DNA: TGTGCCAGCAGTTACTCGACTCTGGTAACCCAGGCTTTCTTT.

The chain combines TRBV28 with TRBJ1-4; D gene ambiguous. Per the germline V gene, CDR1 is MDHEN and CDR2 is SYDVKM. The V and J ends lost 4 bases and 9 bases respectively, with 6 bases between them. The CDR3 contains 11 residues. The CDR3 DNA is TGTGCCAGCAGTTACAATCAAAAACTGTTTTTT. It encodes CASSYNQKLFF.

The V and J genes are TRBV19 and TRBJ2-7; D unresolved. Trimming stripped 5 bases from V and 6 bases from J, with 8 bases between. Germline V gene data show CDR1 as LNHDA and CDR2 as SQIVND (reference sequence). CDR3 length: 11 residues. The CDR3 DNA is TGTGCCAGTAGTCCCGGTTTCGAGCAGTACTTC. It encodes CASSPGFEQYF.

A single count supports this clone. This chain connects TRBV29-1 to TRBJ2-1, with a tentative D call TRBD2 (6 bases). This CDR3 region has 12 residues. The germline gives CDR1 SQVTM, CDR2 ANQGSEA. Trimming shortened V by 1 base and J by 8 bases, and 9 bases separated the two germline ends. The chain's CDR3 is CSVEVPGDEQFF. The CDR3 DNA reads TGCAGCGTTGAAGTACCGGGGGATGAGCAGTTCTTC.

V and J are TRBV5-1 and TRBJ1-3, with a tentative D call TRBD1 (5 bases). V lost 4 bases to trimming and J lost 2 bases, with 13 bases between them. The germline V gene has CDR1 SGHRS and CDR2 YFSETQ. The CDR3 has 15 amino acids. The CDR3 spells CASSPAGETGNTIYF. The CDR3 DNA follows: TGCGCCAGCAGCCCCGCGGGGGAGACTGGAAACACCATATATTTT.

The V call is TRBV28, the J call TRBJ2-6; 9 positions match TRBD1. V shed 4 bases, J shed 1 base, and the junction held 5 bases outside the gene matches. The CDR3 is 17 residues long. CDR1 MDHEN and CDR2 SYDVKM come from the germline V gene. DNA for the CDR3: TGTGCCAGCAGTTCCGGGACAGGGCCTTCTGGGGCCAACGTCCTGACTTTC. Amino acids: CASSSGTGPSGANVLTF.

This sequence joins TRBV9 and TRBJ2-1; 11 positions match TRBD2. The germline gives CDR1 SGDLS, CDR2 YYNGEE. The CDR3 runs 17 residues. The junction had 10 bases not matched to a gene; V was cut back by 0 bases and J by 8 bases. The CDR3 spells CASSVELGLADGDEQFF. CDR3 DNA sequence: TGTGCCAGCAGCGTAGAGTTGGGACTAGCGGATGGGGATGAGCAGTTCTTC. Variable domain in full (rest from reference TRBV9 and TRBJ2-1): DSGVTQTPKHLITATGQRVTLRCSPRSGDLSVYWYQQSLDQGLQFLIQYYNGEERAKGNILERFSAQQFPDLHSELNLSSLELGDSALYFCASSVELGLADGDEQFFGPGTRLTVL.

The genes are TRBV28 and TRBJ1-2; unclear D gene. The CDR3 sequence is 15 residues long. Per the germline V gene, CDR1 is MDHEN and CDR2 is SYDVKM. V lost 2 bases to trimming and J lost 0 bases, with 10 bases between them. For the CDR3, the DNA is TGTGCCAGCAGTTTACTTGCAGGATCTAACTATGGCTACACCTTC. This encodes CASSLLAGSNYGYTF.

The chain recombines TRBV30 with TRBJ2-7; 13 positions agree with TRBD2. CDR3 size: 17 residues. V lost 4 bases to trimming and J lost 2 bases; unmatched junction nucleotides: 11. Germline-derived CDR1 and CDR2 are GTSNPN and SVGIG (reference sequence). DNA of the CDR3: TGTGCCTGGATCCCGGGACTAGCGGGGCTTAAGACCTACGAGCAGTACTTC. It codes for CAWIPGLAGLKTYEQYF. The whole variable domain, filled in from reference TRBV30 and TRBJ2-7, reads SQTIHQWPATLVQPVGSPLSLECTVEGTSNPNLYWYRQAAGRGLQLLFYSVGIGQISSEVPQNLSASRPQDRQFILSSKKLLLSDSGFYLCAWIPGLAGLKTYEQYFGPGTRLTVT.

The chain employs TRBV4-3 and TRBJ2-7; possibly TRBD2 for D (6 bases). V dropped 4 bases and J dropped 0 bases, with 10 bases sitting between them. The CDR3 sequence is 14 residues long. CDR1 LGHNA and CDR2 YSLEER come from the germline V gene. The CDR3 sequence is CASSRGTDSYEQYF. CDR3 coding DNA: TGCGCCAGCAGCCGCGGGACTGACTCCTACGAGCAGTACTTC.

The chain has TRBV7-9 and TRBJ2-5, with D possibly being TRBD1 (5 bases). This CDR3 comprises 15 residues. V was clipped by 5 bases and J by 5 bases, with 18 bases between them. The germline V gene encodes CDR1 SEHNR and CDR2 FQNEAQ (reference sequence). This CDR3 reads CASSPTVGKGETQYF. The DNA for the CDR3 is TGTGCCAGCAGCCCGACGGTGGGGAAGGGGGAGACCCAGTACTTC.

The V call is TRBV7-9, the J call TRBJ2-7; 10 nucleotides line up with TRBD2. The CDR3 extends over 18 amino acids. CDR1 and CDR2 (germline): SEHNR, FQNEAQ (reference sequence). The V and J ends lost 5 bases and 3 bases, in that order; junction bases with no gene match: 16. The CDR3 DNA follows: TGTGCCAGCAGCAGGGCCCCCCTGGCGGCTAGCGGGAGCTACGAGCAGTACTTC. Amino acids: CASSRAPLAASGSYEQYF.

The rearrangement joins TRBV28 to TRBJ1-3, with TRBD1 identical over 9 bases. With 5 bases clipped from V and 4 bases from J, the junction kept 9 bases outside the gene matches. The CDR3 consists of 16 residues. Germline V gene sequence: CDR1 MDHEN, CDR2 SYDVKM. The CDR3 DNA follows: TGTGCCAGCAGTATTTACAGGGGGCTGGGGGGAAACACCATATATTTT. The encoded protein is CASSIYRGLGGNTIYF.

The genes are TRBV13 and TRBJ2-3; 10 bases agree with TRBD2. The CDR3 is 18 residues long. CDR1 and CDR2 from the germline V gene are PRHDT and FYEKMQ (reference sequence). V lost 6 bases, J lost 0 bases, and 12 bases stayed unmatched. CDR3 sequence reads: CASRLGLAAGSSTDTQYF. In nucleotides, the CDR3 is TGTGCCAGCAGACTCGGACTAGCGGCAGGATCTAGCACAGATACGCAGTATTTT.

The V and J genes are TRBV7-9 and TRBJ2-1; 11 bases are a match to TRBD2. In germline, CDR1 is SEHNR, CDR2 FQNEAQ (reference sequence). The junction had 6 bases not matched to a gene; V was cut back by 4 bases and J by 4 bases. The CDR3 contains 16 residues. The CDR3 spells CASSSSSGRRYNEQFF. The CDR3 nucleotides are TGTGCCAGCAGCTCCTCTAGCGGGAGGAGATACAATGAGCAGTTCTTC.

The J gene is TRBJ2-3, the V gene TRBV15, with D perhaps matching TRBD1 or TRBD2 (5 bases each). The CDR3 spans 16 residues. The germline gives CDR1 LNHNV, CDR2 YYDKDF (reference sequence). The V and J ends lost 4 bases and 1 base respectively, with 15 bases between them. CDR3 nucleotides: TGTGCCACCAGCATGGACAATTTGGGAGGCACAGATACGCAGTATTTT. It specifies CATSMDNLGGTDTQYF. The variable domain in full, completed from reference TRBV15 and TRBJ2-3, reads DAMVIQNPRYQVTQFGKPVTLSCSQTLNHNVMYWYQQKSSQAPKLLFHYYDKDFNNEADTPDNFQSRRPNTSFCFLDIRSPGLGDTAMYLCATSMDNLGGTDTQYFGPGTRLTVL.

J is TRBJ2-5 and V is TRBV2; TRBD1 matches at 10 bases. V dropped 5 bases and J dropped 1; count of bases not matched to a gene: 1. Germline assignment: CDR1 SNHLY and CDR2 FYNNEI. The CDR3 is 14 amino acids. The CDR3 region is CASSWDRGQETQYF. CDR3 nucleotides: TGTGCCAGCAGTTGGGACAGGGGCCAAGAGACCCAGTACTTC.

The chain's CDR3 is CSVTSGAAGAQHF. DNA for the CDR3: TGCAGCGTTACCTCCGGCGCGGCTGGGGCCCAGCATTTT. The V call is TRBV29-1, the J call TRBJ1-5; D not resolved. The V and J ends lost 5 bases and 11 bases respectively, with 19 bases between them. Germline CDR1 SQVTM, CDR2 ANQGSEA. This CDR3 comprises 13 residues.

The chain couples TRBV5-1 to TRBJ2-4, with D tentatively TRBD1 or TRBD2 (6 bases each). Trimming removed 4 bases from V and 3 bases from J, with 17 bases in between. This CDR3 spans 16 amino acids. Germline V CDR1 and CDR2: SGHRS, YFSETQ. The CDR3 coding sequence is TGCGCCAGCAGCCCTGATGGGGGGCGTATCAAAAACATTCAGTACTTC. Its protein product is CASSPDGGRIKNIQYF.

The CDR3 DNA follows: TGTGCCAGCAGCTCGCTACTGGGGACCGGGGAGCTGTTTTTT. Its translation is CASSSLLGTGELFF. The chain uses TRBV9 and TRBJ2-2; no reliable D call. With 4 bases removed from V and 5 bases from J, the gap between germline ends came to 12 bases. Germline V CDR1 and CDR2: SGDLS, YYNGEE. The CDR3 contains 14 residues. The full variable domain, rest sourced from reference TRBV9 and TRBJ2-2, is DSGVTQTPKHLITATGQRVTLRCSPRSGDLSVYWYQQSLDQGLQFLIQYYNGEERAKGNILERFSAQQFPDLHSELNLSSLELGDSALYFCASSSLLGTGELFFGEGSRLTVL.

CDR3 coding DNA: TGTGCCAGCAGCCTATCCGGAGGATTTAACACCATATATTTT. It translates to CASSLSGGFNTIYF. The chain has TRBV28 and TRBJ1-3; D is unclear. CDR3 length: 14 residues. Per the germline V gene, CDR1 is MDHEN and CDR2 is SYDVKM. Trimming removed 6 bases from V and 7 bases from J, with 16 bases in between.

For this clone: The sample has other DNA sequences that encode this CDR3 too. DNA of the CDR3: TGTGCCTGGAGTGCTAGCACAGATACGCAGTATTTT. Translated, it gives CAWSASTDTQYF. V and J are TRBV30 and TRBJ2-3; no definite D call. V lost 1 base to trimming and J lost 0 bases, with 2 bases between them. Germline V CDR1 and CDR2: GTSNPN, SVGIG (reference sequence). The CDR3 spans 12 residues.